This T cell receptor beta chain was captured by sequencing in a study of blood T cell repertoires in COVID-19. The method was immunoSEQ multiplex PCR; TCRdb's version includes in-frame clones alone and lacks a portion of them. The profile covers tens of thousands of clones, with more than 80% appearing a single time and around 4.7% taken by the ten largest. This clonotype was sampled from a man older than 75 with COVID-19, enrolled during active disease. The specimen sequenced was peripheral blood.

The CDR3 sequence is CASTPRTGTGEKLFF. Written as DNA, the CDR3 is TGTGCCAGTACACCACGGACAGGGACGGGTGAAAAACTGTTTTTT. This chain connects TRBV19 to TRBJ1-4, with TRBD1 matching 8 bases. CDR1 and CDR2 from the germline V gene are LNHDA and SQIVND (reference sequence). With 7 bases clipped from V and 7 bases from J, the junction kept 11 bases outside the gene matches. CDR3 length equals 15 residues.